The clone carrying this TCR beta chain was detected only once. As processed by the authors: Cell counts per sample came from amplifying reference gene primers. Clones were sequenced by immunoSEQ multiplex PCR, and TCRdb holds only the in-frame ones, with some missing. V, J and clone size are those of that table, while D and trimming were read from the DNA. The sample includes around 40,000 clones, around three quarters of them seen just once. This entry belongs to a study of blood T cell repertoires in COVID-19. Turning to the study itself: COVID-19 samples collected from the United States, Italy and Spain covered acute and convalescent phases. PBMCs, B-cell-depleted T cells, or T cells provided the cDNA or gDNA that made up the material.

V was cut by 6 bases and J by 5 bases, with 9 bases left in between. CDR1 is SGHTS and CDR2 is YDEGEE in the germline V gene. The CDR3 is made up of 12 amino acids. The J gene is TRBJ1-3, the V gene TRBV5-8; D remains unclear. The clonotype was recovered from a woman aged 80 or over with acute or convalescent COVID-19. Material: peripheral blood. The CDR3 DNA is TGTGCCAGCAACAACATGAGAAACACCATATATTTT. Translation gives CASNNMRNTIYF. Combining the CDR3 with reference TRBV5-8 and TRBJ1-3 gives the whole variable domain EAGVTQSPTHLIKTRGQQATLRCSPISGHTSVYWYQQALGLGLQFLLWYDEGEERNRGNFPPRFSGRQFPNYSSELNVNALELEDSALYLCASNNMRNTIYFGEGSWLTVV.